This T cell receptor (beta chain) was captured by sequencing in a study of T-cell memory formation after mild COVID-19. This clonotype was counted a single time. Its antigen is unknown. Mismatch with germline at one junction end may stem from a read error. CDR3 length equals 16 residues. Study-level points and caveats: Mostly located in CM and EM were contracting CD4+ clones, with contracting CD8+ clones located in EMRA.

TCRdb reprocessed the 5' RACE reads via MiXCR and lists one record per CDR3 protein. The sample gives around 340,000 distinct CDR3 sequences, under 25% of which show up once; roughly an eighth is in the top ten. The sequenced material came from PBMCs or a T cell subset sorted from them (not recorded which). The origin of this receptor is an adult woman who had mild COVID-19 (a few samples of this study predate the infection). Cell type and time point are not known. The chain couples TRBV12-3 or TRBV12-4 to TRBJ2-7, with D possibly matching TRBD2 (6 bases). CDR3 sequence reads: CARSFRLSGGPYEQYF. The CDR3 nucleotides read TGTGCCAGAAGTTTCAGGCTCTCCGGGGGTCCCTACGAGCAGTACTTC.